This TCR beta chain was captured by sequencing in a study of vaccination effects on CD4 cells after COVID-19. In the study overall: Two-dose BNT162b2 or mRNA-1273 vaccination was given to participants. For each well, about 1.8 million PBMC were cultured with 8 to 10 IU/ml IL-2 and roughly 10 ug/ml peptides.

CD4+ T cell isolation took place after approximately ten days of culture. Sequencing used immunoSEQ multiplex PCR; TCRdb keeps in-frame clones, though not all of them. Of over 65,000 clones listed, roughly three quarters are singletons. Turning to this clone: Its antigen is as yet unknown.

The material sequenced was CD4+ T cells from PBMCs cultured without peptide, taken before COVID-19 vaccination. This receptor was taken from a human donor who received a COVID-19 vaccine.

The CDR3, as DNA: TGTGCCAGCAGCTTATTCACGACTAACACTGAAGCTTTCTTT. This sequence encodes CASSLFTTNTEAFF. The V and J genes are TRBV7-8 and TRBJ1-1, with no clear D. With 2 bases removed from V and 2 bases from J, the gap between germline ends came to 9 bases. CDR3 size: 14 residues. CDR1 SGHVS and CDR2 FQNEAQ come from the germline V gene.